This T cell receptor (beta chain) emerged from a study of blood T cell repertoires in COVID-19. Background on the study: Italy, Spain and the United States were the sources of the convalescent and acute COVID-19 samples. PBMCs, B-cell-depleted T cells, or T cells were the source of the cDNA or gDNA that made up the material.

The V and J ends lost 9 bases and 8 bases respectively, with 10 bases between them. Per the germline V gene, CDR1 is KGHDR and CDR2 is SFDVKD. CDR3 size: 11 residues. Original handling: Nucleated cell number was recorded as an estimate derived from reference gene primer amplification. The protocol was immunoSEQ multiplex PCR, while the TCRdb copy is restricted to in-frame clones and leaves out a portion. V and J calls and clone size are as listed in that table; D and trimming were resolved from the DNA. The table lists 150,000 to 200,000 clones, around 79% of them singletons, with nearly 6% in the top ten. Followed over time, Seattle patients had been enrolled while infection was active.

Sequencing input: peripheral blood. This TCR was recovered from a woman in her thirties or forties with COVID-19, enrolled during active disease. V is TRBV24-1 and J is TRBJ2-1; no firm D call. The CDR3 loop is CATGQQDEQFF. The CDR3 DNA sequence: TGTGCCACCGGGCAGCAGGATGAGCAGTTCTTC.